This T cell receptor beta chain was recovered during a study of T cell responses to AZD1222 COVID-19 vaccine. TCRdb's table, derived via immunoSEQ multiplex PCR, lists solely in-frame clones and lacks some. This sample carries 150,000 to 200,000 clones, just over 90% of them seen once, and the ten largest clones take 0.99%. This clonotype was sampled from an adult in good health. Sequencing was performed on peripheral blood, taken on day 0 of AZD1222 vaccination.

Here the CDR3 DNA reads TGCAGCGTTGCGCGGCAGGACACAGATACGCAGTATTTT. This translates into CSVARQDTDTQYF. The V gene is TRBV29-1, the J gene TRBJ2-3; D gene uncertain. This CDR3 contains 13 residues. V lost 4 bases and J lost 2, with 10 bases in between. Germline values: CDR1 SQVTM, CDR2 ANQGSEA.